The 20 T cell receptor beta chains listed next were all sequenced from one sample in a study of blood T cell repertoires in COVID-19. Clones were sequenced by immunoSEQ multiplex PCR, and TCRdb holds only the in-frame ones, with some missing. The sample includes 200,000 to 250,000 clones, about 87% seen only once; the top ten take 2% to 3%. The sample consisted of peripheral blood. Receptors were obtained from a man aged 25-45 years with COVID-19, enrolled during active disease.

The chain has TRBV29-1 and TRBJ2-5; 7 nucleotides line up with TRBD2. Germline V CDR1 and CDR2: SQVTM, ANQGSEA. This CDR3 is 13 amino acids long. V lost 5 bases, J lost 0 bases, and 3 bases stayed unmatched. The CDR3 DNA follows: TGCAGCGTTACTCGGGGGGACCAAGAGACCCAGTACTTC. Residues: CSVTRGDQETQYF.

The rearrangement joins TRBV18 to TRBJ1-6; the D gene is possibly TRBD1 (6 bases). The CDR3 length is 12 residues. Germline V gene sequence: CDR1 KGHSH, CDR2 LQKENI. V dropped 5 bases and J dropped 19 bases, with 18 bases sitting between them. The CDR3 DNA reads as TGTGCCAGCTCAGAAACAGGGAATGGACGGCACTTT. Its protein product is CASSETGNGRHF.

The chain joins TRBV7-9 to TRBJ2-3; 14 positions agree with TRBD2. The CDR3 spans 18 residues. The J segment lost 0 bases and the V segment lost 3 bases, leaving 5 bases of the junction unmatched. Germline loops: CDR1 SEHNR, CDR2 FQNEAQ (reference sequence). The CDR3 DNA reads TGTGCCAGCAGCTTCGGACTAGCGGGAGGTTCTAGCACAGATACGCAGTATTTT. Its translation: CASSFGLAGGSSTDTQYF. The complete variable domain, with remaining parts taken from reference TRBV7-9 and TRBJ2-3, reads DTGVSQNPRHKITKRGQNVTFRCDPISEHNRLYWYRQTLGQGPEFLTYFQNEAQLEKSRLLSDRFSAERPKGSFSTLEIQRTEQGDSAMYLCASSFGLAGGSSTDTQYFGPGTRLTVL.

The chain couples TRBV24-1 to TRBJ1-2; possible D gene TRBD1, 6 bases. V lost 1 base and J lost 6, with 8 bases in between. This CDR3 has 13 residues. In germline, CDR1 is KGHDR, CDR2 SFDVKD. The CDR3 coding sequence is TGTGCCACCAGTGATTTTCCAGGGGATGGCTACACCTTC. Encoded protein: CATSDFPGDGYTF.

The chain has TRBV4-3 and TRBJ1-4; TRBD1 agrees at 8 bases. Trimming took 2 bases from V and 8 from J; bases not matched to a gene: 7. The germline CDR1 and CDR2 sequences are LGHNA and YSLEER. The CDR3 has 15 amino acids. Here the CDR3 DNA reads TGCGCCAGCAGCCAACCTGGACAGGGCTGGGAAAAACTGTTTTTT. Its protein product is CASSQPGQGWEKLFF.

The chain joins TRBV6-5 to TRBJ1-1, with TRBD1 identical over 7 bases. This CDR3 has 15 residues. V lost 2 bases, J lost 7 bases, and 10 bases stayed unmatched. From germline, CDR1 is MNHEY and CDR2 SVGAGI. CDR3 in amino acids: CASSYHDRAGIEAFF. The DNA for the CDR3 is TGTGCCAGCAGTTACCATGACAGGGCCGGCATTGAAGCTTTCTTT.

The V call is TRBV18, the J call TRBJ2-1; 12 bases agree with TRBD1. The germline CDR1 and CDR2 sequences are KGHSH and LQKENI. The CDR3 consists of 16 residues. Germline trimming cut 3 bases from V and 5 bases from J; bases unmatched to any gene: 5. CDR3 bases: TGTGCCAGCTCACCCCGGGACAGGGGGCCTAACAATGAGCAGTTCTTC. Translating gives CASSPRDRGPNNEQFF.

CDR3: CASSLEARMITGELFF. CDR3 in DNA: TGTGCCAGCAGCTTAGAGGCGCGGATGATAACCGGGGAGCTGTTTTTT. The chain couples TRBV13 to TRBJ2-2; D not certain. The CDR3 has 16 residues. V was clipped by 1 base and J by 5 bases, with 14 bases between them. From germline, CDR1 is PRHDT and CDR2 FYEKMQ (reference sequence).

The table lists this clone with a count of one. The chain has TRBV6-6 and TRBJ1-2; D unresolved. CDR1 and CDR2 (germline): MNHNY, SVGAGI (reference sequence). Trimming pared 1 base from V and 8 bases from J, leaving 14 bases between. The CDR3 consists of 14 residues. In DNA form, the CDR3 reads TGTGCCAGCAGTTACTTTGGTCAGTCCCACGGCTACACCTTC. Protein sequence: CASSYFGQSHGYTF.

This clone was counted between two and nine times. The sample holds other DNA sequences that translate to the same CDR3. CDR3 sequence (DNA): TGCGCCAGCAGCCAAGGGACTAGCGGGAGCTCCTACGAGCAGTACTTC. It translates to CASSQGTSGSSYEQYF. The genes are TRBV4-3 and TRBJ2-7; 13 bases line up with TRBD2. CDR1 and CDR2 from the germline V gene are LGHNA and YSLEER. The CDR3 spans 16 residues. With V trimmed by 1 base and J by 0 bases, 0 bases remained unmatched.

The rearrangement uses TRBV28 and TRBJ2-1; 10 nucleotides agree with TRBD2. Germline V CDR1 and CDR2: MDHEN, SYDVKM. J gave up 2 bases and V 7 bases, and 2 bases lay outside the gene matches. The CDR3 has 14 amino acids. The CDR3: CASTGTSAYNEQFF. For the CDR3, the DNA is TGTGCCAGCACAGGGACTAGCGCCTACAATGAGCAGTTCTTC.

The chain recombines TRBV5-1 with TRBJ2-6, with 7 bases identical to TRBD1. With V trimmed by 3 bases and J by 4 bases, 10 bases remained unmatched. This CDR3 comprises 17 residues. The germline V gene has CDR1 SGHRS and CDR2 YFSETQ. In DNA, the CDR3 is TGCGCCAGCAGCTCGGACAGGTCCCGGGGAGGGGCCAACGTCCTGACTTTC. This translates into CASSSDRSRGGANVLTF.

This chain joins TRBV7-9 and TRBJ1-1, with 7 bases aligning to TRBD1. The germline V gene has CDR1 SEHNR and CDR2 FQNEAQ (reference sequence). CDR3 length: 15 residues. Losses at the gene ends were 5 bases for V and 4 bases for J; bases not matched to a gene: 10. CDR3 region: CASSPQGVFTTEAFF. CDR3 nucleotides: TGTGCCAGCAGCCCGCAGGGGGTTTTCACCACTGAAGCTTTCTTT.

The V and J genes are TRBV28 and TRBJ1-1, with a possible D match to TRBD1 (5 bases). The V and J ends lost 3 bases and 4 bases respectively, with 12 bases between them. CDR1 is MDHEN and CDR2 is SYDVKM in the germline V gene. The CDR3 has 14 residues. In nucleotides, the CDR3 is TGTGCCAGCAGTTTCTTTCAGGGAATCACTGAAGCTTTCTTT. This encodes CASSFFQGITEAFF.

V is TRBV10-3 and J is TRBJ2-7, with D possibly matching TRBD2 (6 bases). The CDR3 runs 16 residues. Germline V gives CDR1 ENHRY, CDR2 SYGVKD. Trimming shortened V by 1 base and J by 3 bases, and 16 bases separated the two germline ends. The CDR3 reads CAISELSTGLRYEQYF. The DNA of the CDR3 is TGTGCCATCAGTGAGTTATCTACGGGACTCCGCTACGAGCAGTACTTC.

A single count supports this clone. The chain couples TRBV7-3 to TRBJ1-2; TRBD1 might be the D (5 bases). CDR3 size: 13 residues. Germline CDR1 reads SGHTA; CDR2 reads FQGTGA. V was pared by 5 bases and J by 6 bases, with 13 bases between. CDR3 sequence: CASSLSTGDGYTF. In DNA form, the CDR3 reads TGTGCCAGCAGCCTCTCAACGGGGGATGGCTACACCTTC. The whole variable domain, remainder taken from reference TRBV7-3 and TRBJ1-2, is GAGVSQTPSNKVTEKGKYVELRCDPISGHTALYWYRQSLGQGPEFLIYFQGTGAADDSGLPNDRFFAVRPEGSVSTLKIQRTERGDSAVYLCASSLSTGDGYTFGSGTRLTVV.

The chain joins TRBV19 to TRBJ2-4, with D tentatively TRBD2 (5 bases). This CDR3 contains 16 residues. The V and J ends lost 3 bases and 0 bases respectively, with 12 bases between them. CDR1 LNHDA and CDR2 SQIVND come from the germline V gene (reference sequence). CDR3 nucleotides: TGTGCCAGTAGTATGTGGAGGATTCTAGCCAAAAACATTCAGTACTTC. Encoded protein: CASSMWRILAKNIQYF.

V is TRBV19 and J is TRBJ2-7; D may be TRBD1 (6 bases). The germline CDR1 and CDR2 sequences are LNHDA and SQIVND (reference sequence). The germline V and J ends were trimmed by 5 bases and 3 bases, with 11 bases remaining between them. This CDR3 contains 13 residues. CDR3 bases: TGTGCCAGTAGTGTCACACAGGGCTACGAGCAGTACTTC. As protein: CASSVTQGYEQYF.

The chain carries TRBV7-7 and TRBJ2-5, with 7 bases that match TRBD2. CDR1 is SSHAT, CDR2 FNYEAQ, per germline (reference sequence). This CDR3 has 14 residues. Trimming removed 1 base from V and 3 bases from J; junction bases left unmatched: 2. CDR3 in DNA: TGTGCCAGCAGCTTAGGCGGGAGTAAAGAGACCCAGTACTTC. Translation: CASSLGGSKETQYF.

CDR3 nucleotides: TGTGCCAGCAGTTTAAGGGGGTATAATTCACCCCTCCACTTT. Its protein product is CASSLRGYNSPLHF. The chain uses TRBV27 and TRBJ1-6; possibly TRBD1 for D (6 bases). The CDR3 consists of 14 residues. Germline loops: CDR1 MNHEY, CDR2 SMNVEV (reference sequence). The V and J ends lost 2 bases and 4 bases respectively, with 6 bases between them.